A single sample is the source of the 27 T cell receptor beta chains below, sequenced in a study of shared clonotypes between healthy human individuals. Produced via immunoSEQ multiplex PCR; TCRdb's table is partial and in-frame only. The sample has hundreds of thousands of clones; around 78% are singletons. The sequenced sample was PBMCs. The receptors stem from a woman aged 40 to 55 in good health. Some clones in this sample may be carry-over from other donors' samples.

The chain joins TRBV5-1 to TRBJ2-7; D gene ambiguous. With 10 bases removed from V and 2 bases from J, the gap between germline ends came to 4 bases. Germline CDR1 and CDR2: SGHRS and YFSETQ. This CDR3 is built from 9 residues. CDR3 protein: CARPYEQYF. The CDR3 nucleotides read TGCGCCCGCCCCTACGAGCAGTACTTC. The full variable domain, rest sourced from reference TRBV5-1 and TRBJ2-7, is KAGVTQTPRYLIKTRGQQVTLSCSPISGHRSVSWYQQTPGQGLQFLFEYFSETQRNKGNFPGRFSGRQFSNSRSEMNVSTLELGDSALYLCARPYEQYFGPGTRLTVT.

The rearrangement uses TRBV4-1 and TRBJ1-3, with D unresolved. Germline-derived CDR1 and CDR2 are MGHRA and YSYEKL. CDR3 length: 12 residues. The V gene lost 1 base and the J gene lost 8 bases, with 6 bases spanning the gap. This CDR3 reads CASSQAADTIYF. In DNA form, the CDR3 reads TGCGCCAGCAGCCAAGCCGCAGACACCATATATTTT.

This clone has at least ten counts. Other nucleotide sequences in the sample specify the same CDR3. DNA of the CDR3: TGTGCCGGGACTAGGGGCGTTGGGAATGAGCAGTTCTTC. Translated: CAGTRGVGNEQFF. J is TRBJ2-1 and V is TRBV30, with 8 positions matching TRBD2. The CDR3 extends over 13 amino acids. V shed 8 bases and J 7 bases; nucleotides not matched to a gene: 10. Germline lookup yields CDR1 GTSNPN and CDR2 SVGIG (reference sequence).

In this sample, this clone turned up many times. The rearrangement uses TRBV30 and TRBJ1-1; 7 nucleotides match TRBD1. The length of the CDR3 is 15 residues. Germline values: CDR1 GTSNPN, CDR2 SVGIG (reference sequence). J was trimmed by 4 bases and V by 4 bases; bases with no gene match: 12. The DNA for the CDR3 is TGTGCCTGGATAGGTAGACAGGGCTTAGGCACTGAAGCTTTCTTT. It yields the protein CAWIGRQGLGTEAFF.

This clone appeared a few times. The same CDR3 arises from other DNA sequences in this sample as well. The chain employs TRBV28 and TRBJ2-7; 9 bases fit TRBD1. Germline V gene sequence: CDR1 MDHEN, CDR2 SYDVKM. V lost 4 bases to trimming and J lost 1 base; unmatched junction nucleotides: 8. The length of the CDR3 is 16 residues. CDR3 protein: CASSSAGTGISYEQYF. For the CDR3, the DNA is TGTGCCAGCAGTTCCGCCGGGACAGGGATTTCCTACGAGCAGTACTTC.

The chain employs TRBV28 and TRBJ2-3; 15 nucleotides agree with TRBD2. This CDR3 spans 16 amino acids. The V gene end was trimmed by 6 bases and the J gene end by 6 bases; junction bases not matched to a gene: 7. Germline CDR1 MDHEN, CDR2 SYDVKM. The CDR3 DNA sequence: TGTGCCAGCAGCCCCCCCGGGACTAGCGGGGGGGATACGCAGTATTTT. Amino acids: CASSPPGTSGGDTQYF.

Here the CDR3 reads CASSLSGQAGGNTIYF. CDR3 DNA: TGCGCCAGCAGCCTAAGCGGACAGGCCGGTGGAAACACCATATATTTT. The chain has TRBV4-3 and TRBJ1-3, with 7 bases aligning to TRBD1. V shed 4 bases, J shed 3 bases, and the junction held 9 bases outside the gene matches. The CDR3 length is 16 residues. CDR1 is LGHNA and CDR2 is YSLEER in the germline V gene.

This chain links TRBV4-1 with TRBJ2-5, with D tentatively TRBD2 (6 bases). TRBJ2-7 explains the end of the DNA better; the J call may be wrong. Germline V gene lookup returns CDR1 MGHRA and CDR2 YSYEKL. The CDR3 runs 16 residues. The CDR3 sequence: CASSQSPGDRTYEQYF. The DNA for the CDR3 is TGCGCCAGCAGCCAATCCCCGGGGGACCGTACCTACGAGCAGTACTTC.

The V and J genes are TRBV7-6 and TRBJ2-1; D is possibly TRBD1 (5 bases). In germline, CDR1 is SGHVS, CDR2 FNYEAQ. Trimming left V 5 bases short and J 0 bases short, with 11 bases between. This CDR3 is built from 15 residues. The CDR3 reads CASSEGAGSYNEQFF. For the CDR3, the DNA is TGTGCCAGCAGCGAAGGGGCAGGCTCCTACAATGAGCAGTTCTTC.

The chain links TRBV28 to TRBJ2-7; either TRBD1 or TRBD2 may supply D (5 bases each). The CDR3 has 16 amino acids. Trimming shortened V by 7 bases and J by 7 bases, and 26 bases separated the two germline ends. Germline V gene lookup returns CDR1 MDHEN and CDR2 SYDVKM. CDR3: CASTEVGDPAPGEQYF. For the CDR3, the DNA is TGTGCCAGCACCGAGGTAGGGGACCCAGCTCCGGGAGAGCAGTACTTC. The full variable domain, with the rest looked up from reference TRBV28 and TRBJ2-7, is DVKVTQSSRYLVKRTGEKVFLECVQDMDHENMFWYRQDPGLGLRLIYFSYDVKMKEKGDIPEGYSVSREKKERFSLILESASTNQTSMYLCASTEVGDPAPGEQYFGPGTRLTVT.

The chain combines TRBV6-5 with TRBJ2-7, with a weak D call TRBD2 (6 bases). CDR1 and CDR2 from the germline V gene are MNHEY and SVGAGI. With 6 bases removed from V and 5 bases from J, the gap between germline ends came to 17 bases. This CDR3 contains 14 residues. CDR3 loop: CASRMTSFGDEQYF. As DNA, the CDR3 is TGTGCCAGCAGAATGACTAGTTTCGGCGACGAGCAGTACTTC.

The V and J genes are TRBV7-2 and TRBJ2-1; D may be TRBD1 or TRBD2 (6 bases each). Trimming left V 0 bases short and J 6 bases short, with 9 bases between. The CDR3 runs 14 residues. Germline CDR1 SGHTA, CDR2 FQGNSA. For the CDR3, the DNA is TGTGCCAGCAGCTTAGCGGGGGGCTTCAATGAGCAGTTCTTC. Translation gives CASSLAGGFNEQFF. Using reference TRBV7-2 and TRBJ2-1 for the parts outside the CDR3, the full variable domain is GAGVSQSPSNKVTEKGKDVELRCDPISGHTALYWYRQSLGQGLEFLIYFQGNSAPDKSGLPSDRFSAERTGGSVSTLTIQRTQQEDSAVYLCASSLAGGFNEQFFGPGTRLTVL.

Points on this clone: One base separates it from a far larger clone, so it is likely a read error. The chain employs TRBV5-6 and TRBJ2-3, with D unresolved. This CDR3 contains 13 residues. Per the germline V gene, CDR1 is SGHDT and CDR2 is YYEEEE. V was cut by 9 bases and J by 2 bases, with 13 bases left in between. DNA for the CDR3: TGTGCCAACAGAGATTGGGCCACAGATACGCAGTATTTT. The encoded protein is CANRDWATDTQYF. Combining the CDR3 with reference TRBV5-6 and TRBJ2-3 gives the whole variable domain DAGVTQSPTHLIKTRGQQVTLRCSPKSGHDTVSWYQQALGQGPQFIFQYYEEEERQRGNFPDRFSGHQFPNYSSELNVNALLLGDSALYLCANRDWATDTQYFGPGTRLTVL.

The chain uses TRBV5-1 and TRBJ1-2, with TRBD1 identical over 7 bases. After removal of 5 bases from V and 4 bases from J, the junction contained 11 bases not matched to a gene. CDR1 and CDR2 (germline): SGHRS, YFSETQ. The CDR3 is 15 residues long. The CDR3 region has the DNA TGCGCCAGCAGTCAAGTGACAGGGAACCTCTATGGCTACACCTTC. This sequence encodes CASSQVTGNLYGYTF.

This sequence joins TRBV7-9 and TRBJ2-3; a weak D match, TRBD1 (6 bases). Trimming removed 5 bases from V and 4 bases from J, with 22 bases in between. Germline V gene lookup returns CDR1 SEHNR and CDR2 FQNEAQ (reference sequence). This CDR3 is built from 17 residues. CDR3 in amino acids: CASSPRSTGRASDTQYF. The CDR3 DNA is TGTGCCAGCAGCCCCCGTTCGACAGGACGCGCTTCAGATACGCAGTATTTT.

CDR3 in amino acids: CASSPGTGAYTEAFF. CDR3 sequence (DNA): TGTGCCAGCTCACCGGGTACAGGGGCGTACACTGAAGCTTTCTTT. The gene calls are TRBV18 and TRBJ1-1, with TRBD1 identical over 7 bases. V lost 3 bases to trimming and J lost 3 bases; unmatched junction nucleotides: 7. The V gene's germline CDR1 is KGHSH and CDR2 LQKENI. CDR3 size: 15 residues. The full variable domain, completed using reference TRBV18 and TRBJ1-1, is NAGVMQNPRHLVRRRGQEARLRCSPMKGHSHVYWYRQLPEEGLKFMVYLQKENIIDESGMPKERFSAEFPKEGPSILRIQQVVRGDSAAYFCASSPGTGAYTEAFFGQGTRLTVV.

This sequence joins TRBV7-6 and TRBJ2-1, with D perhaps matching TRBD1 or TRBD2 (5 bases each). The V gene lost 5 bases and the J gene lost 8 bases, with 13 bases spanning the gap. The length of the CDR3 is 13 residues. The V gene's germline CDR1 is SGHVS and CDR2 FNYEAQ. This CDR3 reads CASSGTLRDEQFF. The CDR3 coding sequence is TGTGCCAGCAGCGGGACCTTGCGCGATGAGCAGTTCTTC.

The chain has TRBV18 and TRBJ1-2, with D possibly matching TRBD1 (6 bases). The CDR3 is 18 residues long. Trimming cost V 1 base and J 2 bases, with 20 bases left between them. Germline V gene sequence: CDR1 KGHSH, CDR2 LQKENI. The CDR3 bases are TGTGCCAGCTCACCACGGGGGGATGGACAGAGCCTAAACTATGGCTACACCTTC. Translated, it gives CASSPRGDGQSLNYGYTF.

This clone came up a few times. The chain recombines TRBV4-2 with TRBJ2-7, with TRBD1 matching 7 bases. J gave up 3 bases and V 1 base, and 0 bases lay outside the gene matches. CDR1 is LGHNA and CDR2 is YNFKEQ in the germline V gene. CDR3 length: 13 residues. The DNA for the CDR3 is TGTGCCAGCAGCCAAGGGACAGGCTACGAGCAGTACTTC. Protein product: CASSQGTGYEQYF.

As concerns this clone: The sample carries other DNA sequences with the same CDR3. The V gene is TRBV10-3, the J gene TRBJ2-5; the D is unclear. The CDR3 runs 11 residues. V lost 3 bases, J lost 5 bases, and 4 bases lay in between. Germline CDR1 ENHRY, CDR2 SYGVKD. The CDR3 spells CAISDGETQYF. In nucleotides, the CDR3 is TGTGCCATCAGTGACGGCGAGACCCAGTACTTC.

As for this clone: Since a far larger clone is one base different, this is likely a read error. This chain joins TRBV9 and TRBJ2-6, with D unresolved. The CDR3 has 17 amino acids. Trimming removed 0 bases from V and 2 bases from J, with 12 bases in between. Germline V gene data show CDR1 as SGDLS and CDR2 as YYNGEE. CDR3 in amino acids: CASSVGHNPPGANVLTF. CDR3 nucleotide sequence: TGTGCCAGCAGCGTAGGTCACAATCCCCCTGGGGCCAACGTCCTGACTTTC.

There are a few counts of this clone. V is TRBV6-5 and J is TRBJ2-7; 7 bases map to TRBD1. This CDR3 spans 15 amino acids. The V gene's germline CDR1 is MNHEY and CDR2 SVGAGI. The junction had 6 bases not matched to a gene; V was cut back by 2 bases and J by 2 bases. CDR3 amino acids: CASSYREQGTYEQYF. CDR3 bases: TGTGCCAGCAGTTACAGGGAACAGGGGACCTACGAGCAGTACTTC.

The sample holds one count of this clone. A single base separates this from a much larger clone, so it may be a read error. The chain uses TRBV14 and TRBJ1-2, with 8 bases fitting TRBD1. The germline gives CDR1 SGHDN, CDR2 FVKESK. V lost 4 bases and J lost 7; bases outside the gene matches: 8. The CDR3 consists of 14 residues. The CDR3 DNA sequence: TGTGCCAGCAGCCCCCGACAGGGGTACTGTGGCTACACCTTC. This gives the protein CASSPRQGYCGYTF.

The V and J genes are TRBV19 and TRBJ2-1, with a tentative D call TRBD1 (6 bases). CDR1 and CDR2 (germline): LNHDA, SQIVND (reference sequence). With 5 bases removed from V and 2 bases from J, the gap between germline ends came to 13 bases. The CDR3 length is 15 residues. This CDR3 is CASSLGQRTYNEQFF. CDR3 coding DNA: TGTGCCAGTAGTCTAGGACAGCGAACCTACAATGAGCAGTTCTTC.

The chain carries TRBV7-9 and TRBJ2-5; tentative D call: TRBD1 (5 bases). Germline assignment: CDR1 SEHNR and CDR2 FQNEAQ (reference sequence). V shed 3 bases and J shed 1 base, with 12 bases lying between them. The CDR3 totals 15 residues. As DNA, the CDR3 is TGTGCCAGCAGCTTTTGGACACCTACCCAAGAGACCCAGTACTTC. Amino acids: CASSFWTPTQETQYF.

This clone was counted at least ten times. The sample carries other DNA sequences with the same CDR3. This sequence joins TRBV4-2 and TRBJ1-5, with TRBD1 matching 9 bases. CDR3 length: 15 residues. The V segment lost 0 bases and the J segment 4 bases; nucleotides outside the gene matches: 1. Germline CDR1 and CDR2: LGHNA and YNFKEQ. CDR3 bases: TGTGCCAGCAGCCAAGATGGGACAGGGAATCAGCCCCAGCATTTT. It codes for CASSQDGTGNQPQHF.

CDR3 bases: TGTGCCAGCAGTGAGGTTACTATCACAGATACGCAGTATTTT. This translates into CASSEVTITDTQYF. The chain has TRBV2 and TRBJ2-3; D is ambiguous. This CDR3 is built from 14 residues. Germline CDR1 SNHLY, CDR2 FYNNEI. V was cut by 3 bases and J by 2 bases, with 9 bases left in between.